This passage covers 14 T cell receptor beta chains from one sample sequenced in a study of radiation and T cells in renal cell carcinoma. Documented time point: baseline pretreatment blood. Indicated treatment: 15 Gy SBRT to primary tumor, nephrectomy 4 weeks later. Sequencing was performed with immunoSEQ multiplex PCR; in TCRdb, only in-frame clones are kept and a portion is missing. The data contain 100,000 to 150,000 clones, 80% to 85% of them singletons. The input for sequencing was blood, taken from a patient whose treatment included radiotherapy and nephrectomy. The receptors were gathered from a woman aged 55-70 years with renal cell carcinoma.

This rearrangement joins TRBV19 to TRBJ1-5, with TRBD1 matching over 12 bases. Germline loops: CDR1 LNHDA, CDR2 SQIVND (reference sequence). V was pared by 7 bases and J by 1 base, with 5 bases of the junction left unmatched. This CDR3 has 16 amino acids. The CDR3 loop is CASTGTGGASNQPQHF. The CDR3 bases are TGTGCCAGTACCGGGACAGGGGGCGCAAGCAATCAGCCCCAGCATTTT. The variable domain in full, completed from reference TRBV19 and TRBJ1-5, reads DGGITQSPKYLFRKEGQNVTLSCEQNLNHDAMYWYRQDPGQGLRLIYYSQIVNDFQKGDIAEGYSVSREKKESFPLTVTSAQKNPTAFYLCASTGTGGASNQPQHFGDGTRLSIL.

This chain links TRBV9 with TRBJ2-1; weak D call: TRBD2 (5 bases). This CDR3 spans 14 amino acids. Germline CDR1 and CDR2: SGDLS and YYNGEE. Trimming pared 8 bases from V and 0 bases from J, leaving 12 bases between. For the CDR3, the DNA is TGTGCCAGTTCCCGGGGTAGCTCCTACAATGAGCAGTTCTTC. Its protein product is CASSRGSSYNEQFF.

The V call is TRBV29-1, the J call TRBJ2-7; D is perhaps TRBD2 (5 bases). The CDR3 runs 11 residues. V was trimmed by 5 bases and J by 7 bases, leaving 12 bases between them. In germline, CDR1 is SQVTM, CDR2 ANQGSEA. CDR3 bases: TGCAGCGTTTTGGGCGGGTTTGAGCAGTACTTC. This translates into CSVLGGFEQYF.

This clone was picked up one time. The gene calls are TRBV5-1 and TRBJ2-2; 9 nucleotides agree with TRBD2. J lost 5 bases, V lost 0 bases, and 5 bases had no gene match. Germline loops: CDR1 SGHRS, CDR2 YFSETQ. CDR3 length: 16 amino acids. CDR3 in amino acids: CASSLGRGLATGELFF. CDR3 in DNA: TGCGCCAGCAGCTTGGGTCGAGGACTAGCGACCGGGGAGCTGTTTTTT.

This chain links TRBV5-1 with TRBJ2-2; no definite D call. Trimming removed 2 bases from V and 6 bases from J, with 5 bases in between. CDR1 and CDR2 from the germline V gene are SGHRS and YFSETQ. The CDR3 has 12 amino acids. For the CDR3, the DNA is TGCGCCAGCAGCTTTACTGCCGGGGAGCTGTTTTTT. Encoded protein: CASSFTAGELFF.

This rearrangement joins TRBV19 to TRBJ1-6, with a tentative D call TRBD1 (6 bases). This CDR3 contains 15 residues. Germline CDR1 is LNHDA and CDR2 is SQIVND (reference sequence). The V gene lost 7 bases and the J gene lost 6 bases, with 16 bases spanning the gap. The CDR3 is CASNTGQPLNSPLHF. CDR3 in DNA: TGTGCCAGTAACACCGGACAGCCTCTTAATTCACCCCTCCACTTT.

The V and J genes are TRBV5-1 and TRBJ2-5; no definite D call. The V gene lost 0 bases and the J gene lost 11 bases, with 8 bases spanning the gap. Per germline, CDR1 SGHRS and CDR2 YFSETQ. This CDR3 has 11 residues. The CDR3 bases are TGCGCCAGCAGCTTGGCCGGGCAGCAGTACTTC. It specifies CASSLAGQQYF.

This CDR3 reads CASSAQGSGNQPQHF. For the CDR3, the DNA is TGTGCCAGCAGTGCACAGGGTTCGGGCAATCAGCCCCAGCATTTT. The chain uses TRBV6-6 and TRBJ1-5; weak D call: TRBD1 (6 bases). This CDR3 has 15 residues. The germline V gene encodes CDR1 MNHNY and CDR2 SVGAGI (reference sequence). The germline V and J ends were trimmed by 5 bases and 2 bases, with 13 bases remaining between them.

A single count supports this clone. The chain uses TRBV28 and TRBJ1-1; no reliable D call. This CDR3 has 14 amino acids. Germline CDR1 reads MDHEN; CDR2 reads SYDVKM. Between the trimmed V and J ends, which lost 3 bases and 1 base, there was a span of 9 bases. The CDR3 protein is CASSLGGPNTEAFF. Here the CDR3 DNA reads TGTGCCAGCAGTTTGGGAGGGCCGAACACTGAAGCTTTCTTT.

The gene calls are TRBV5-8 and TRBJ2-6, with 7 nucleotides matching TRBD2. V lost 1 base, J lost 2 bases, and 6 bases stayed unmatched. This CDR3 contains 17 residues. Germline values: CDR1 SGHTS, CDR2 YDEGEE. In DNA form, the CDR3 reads TGTGCCAGCAGCTTGTTTGGGGGGGACCCTGGGGCCAACGTCCTGACTTTC. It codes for CASSLFGGDPGANVLTF.

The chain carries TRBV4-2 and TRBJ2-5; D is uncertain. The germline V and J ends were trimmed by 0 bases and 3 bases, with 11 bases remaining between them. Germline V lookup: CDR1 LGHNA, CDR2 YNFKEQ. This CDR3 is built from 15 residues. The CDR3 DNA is TGTGCCAGCAGCCAAGATGAACGAGAGGAAGAGACCCAGTACTTC. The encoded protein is CASSQDEREEETQYF.

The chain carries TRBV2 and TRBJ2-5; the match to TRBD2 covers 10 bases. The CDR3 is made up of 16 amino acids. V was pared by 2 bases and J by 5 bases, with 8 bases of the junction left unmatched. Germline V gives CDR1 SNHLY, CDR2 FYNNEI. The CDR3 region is CASSEPLAGVMETQYF. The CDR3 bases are TGTGCCAGCAGTGAACCTCTAGCGGGAGTGATGGAGACCCAGTACTTC.

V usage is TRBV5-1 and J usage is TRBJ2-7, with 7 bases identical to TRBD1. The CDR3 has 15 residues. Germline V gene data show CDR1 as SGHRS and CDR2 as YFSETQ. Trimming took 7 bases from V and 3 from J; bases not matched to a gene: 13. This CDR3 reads CASAPNTGVFYEQYF. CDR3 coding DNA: TGCGCCAGCGCCCCGAACACAGGGGTTTTCTACGAGCAGTACTTC.

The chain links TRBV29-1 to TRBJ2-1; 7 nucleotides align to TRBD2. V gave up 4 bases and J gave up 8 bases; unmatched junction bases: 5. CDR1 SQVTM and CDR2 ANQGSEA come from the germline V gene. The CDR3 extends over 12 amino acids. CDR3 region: CSVAEGGDEQFF. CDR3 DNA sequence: TGCAGCGTTGCAGAGGGAGGGGATGAGCAGTTCTTC.